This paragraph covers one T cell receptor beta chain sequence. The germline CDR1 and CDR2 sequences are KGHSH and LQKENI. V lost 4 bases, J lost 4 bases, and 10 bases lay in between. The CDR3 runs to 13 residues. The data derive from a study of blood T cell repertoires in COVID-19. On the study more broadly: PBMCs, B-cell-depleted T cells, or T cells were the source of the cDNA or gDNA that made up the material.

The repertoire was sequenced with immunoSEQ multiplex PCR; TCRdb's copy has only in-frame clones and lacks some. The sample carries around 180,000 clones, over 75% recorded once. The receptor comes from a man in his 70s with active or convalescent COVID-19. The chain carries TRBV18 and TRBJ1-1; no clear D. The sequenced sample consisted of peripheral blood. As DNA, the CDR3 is TGTGCCAGCTCACTCCCCGGTGGCACTGAAGCTTTCTTT. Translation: CASSLPGGTEAFF.